Listed below are T cell receptor beta chains from one sample, sequenced in a study of T cell responses to AZD1222 COVID-19 vaccine. Clones were sequenced by immunoSEQ multiplex PCR, and TCRdb holds only the in-frame ones, with some missing. The sample shows tens of thousands of clones, approximately 90% of them seen only once. Source: peripheral blood, taken 28 days after the second AZD1222 dose. The receptors shown here come from an adult who received the AZD1222 COVID-19 vaccine. Each CDR3 is given with its conserved first and last residue.

TRBV6-1	TRBJ2-1	CASSDGGGAAEQFF
TRBV6-2/TRBV6-3	TRBJ2-7	CASSDPGPGLYEQYF
TRBV5-1	TRBJ1-1	CASSLEAGYVTEAFF
TRBV30	TRBJ1-6	CAWSDTGNNSPLHF
TRBV7-2	TRBJ1-3	CASSLGGAGSRDTIYF
TRBV12-5	TRBJ1-5	CASGLNRGVGNQPQHF
TRBV4-1	TRBJ2-2	CASSLRTGSTGELFF
TRBV11-3	TRBJ2-4	CASSLEREGLAKNIQYF
TRBV11-2	TRBJ2-5	CASSPTKGPTETQYF
TRBV6-2/TRBV6-3	TRBJ1-6	CASSYWGQNNSPLHF
TRBV7-2	TRBJ2-5	CASSQTSGGWETQYF
TRBV11-3	TRBJ1-6	CASSLDLGGRPNSPLHF
TRBV11-3	TRBJ2-7	CASSLGGQGIKEQYF
TRBV2	TRBJ2-2	CASSERTSKGTGELFF
TRBV5-1	TRBJ2-7	CASSFDGQSYEQYF
TRBV5-1	TRBJ2-3	CASSLDTTDTQYF
TRBV19	TRBJ1-1	CASSTKGEAFF
TRBV30	TRBJ1-3	CAWIGGKFGSAGNTIYF
TRBV2	TRBJ1-5	CASSDGTGVINQPQHF
TRBV14	TRBJ2-3	CASSQGGGRDTQYF
TRBV7-4	TRBJ1-4	CASSLVSQGAGEKLFF
TRBV19	TRBJ1-6	CASGAGTYNSPLHF
TRBV18	TRBJ2-7	CASSPGTESEQYF
TRBV5-4	TRBJ2-1	CASSPTTSGGANEQFF
TRBV5-4	TRBJ2-7	CASSSGQGLGEQYF
TRBV6-5	TRBJ2-5	CASRSGTDFQETQYF
TRBV28	TRBJ1-5	CASSNQGPSYQPQHF
TRBV20-1	TRBJ2-7	CSASVSYEQYF
TRBV7-9	TRBJ2-3	CASSPPTHTQYF
TRBV6-2/TRBV6-3	TRBJ1-5	CASSDRVTNQPQHF
TRBV15	TRBJ1-6	CATSSSRQGNSPLHF
TRBV28	TRBJ2-7	CASSDVLGAYEQYF
TRBV15	TRBJ1-2	CATSYDRGYGYTF
TRBV25-1	TRBJ2-7	CASRDIHSNYEQYF
TRBV3-1/TRBV3-2	TRBJ2-5	CASSYHRGPGETQYF
TRBV5-1	TRBJ1-2	CASSLGHAWTELRGYTF
TRBV4-1	TRBJ2-2	CASSQLDLISTGELFF
TRBV19	TRBJ2-7	CASSRLLAGGTYEQYF
TRBV24-1	TRBJ2-2	CATSDPGAGTGELFF